The rows below give T cell receptor beta chains drawn from one sample of a study of Ad26.COV2.S vaccination and SARS-CoV-2 variants. Clones were read by immunoSEQ multiplex PCR, and TCRdb kept only the in-frame ones, dropping some. The table records roughly 500,000 clones, approximately 89% of them present only once. The source material was peripheral blood, sampled in a trial of Ad26.COV2.S vaccine versus placebo. The origin of the receptors is a person aged 18 to 59 who received the Ad26.COV2.S COVID-19 vaccine or a placebo. The CDR3 runs from the conserved cysteine through the conserved F or W. A D gene is named only where the DNA matches it firmly. The size field is filled for only some rows; it gives once, few, many or a size class.

v_gene,j_gene,abundance,d_gene,CDR3nt,CDR3aa
TRBV7-2,TRBJ1-2,-,TRBD1,TGTGCCAGCAGCGATACTGCGACAGGGGTCTATGGCTACACCTTC,CASSDTATGVYGYTF
TRBV6-2/TRBV6-3,TRBJ1-5,-,-,TGTGCCAGCAGTTACCCGGAGGCCCAGCCCCAGCATTTT,CASSYPEAQPQHF
TRBV18,TRBJ1-2,-,-,TGTGCCAGCTCGAAAGCCGACGGGAACTATGGCTACACCTTC,CASSKADGNYGYTF
TRBV25-1,TRBJ2-1,-,-,TGTGCCAGCAGTCTTACCTCAGGGAGGGAGCAGTTCTTC,CASSLTSGREQFF
TRBV7-9,TRBJ1-2,-,-,TGTGCCAGCAGCTTAGATGTCTATGGCTACACCTTC,CASSLDVYGYTF
TRBV10-3,TRBJ2-2,-,TRBD2,TGTGCCATCAGCGGACTAGCGGGGGACACCGGGGAGCTGTTTTTT,CAISGLAGDTGELFF
TRBV5-4,TRBJ1-1,-,TRBD1,TGTGCCAGCAGGTTAGACAGGGGGCCCTTGAACACTGAAGCTTTCTTT,CASRLDRGPLNTEAFF
TRBV5-8,TRBJ1-5,-,-,TGTGCCAGCAGCCCCCAGTGGGAGAATCAGCCCCAGCATTTT,CASSPQWENQPQHF
TRBV5-4,TRBJ1-1,-,TRBD1,TGTGCCAGCAGCTCACGGGACAGGGGGAACACTGAAGCTTTCTTT,CASSSRDRGNTEAFF
TRBV7-2,TRBJ2-3,-,-,TGTGCCAGCAGCTTGGGGGCAGATACGCAGTATTTT,CASSLGADTQYF
TRBV6-1,TRBJ2-2,-,-,TGTGCCAGCAGTGAAGTACAGACCGGGGAGCTGTTTTTT,CASSEVQTGELFF
TRBV1,TRBJ2-1,-,-,TGCACCAGCAGCCACCCAACCCTAGGGCGGGAGGGCCTCAATGAGCAGTTCTTC,CTSSHPTLGREGLNEQFF
TRBV13,TRBJ2-7,-,TRBD1,TGTGCCAGCAGCTTGTTGGGACAGGACAAATACGAGCAGTACTTC,CASSLLGQDKYEQYF
TRBV7-2,TRBJ1-1,-,-,TGTGCCAGCAGCTTAGAACGGGGTACTGAAGCTTTCTTT,CASSLERGTEAFF
TRBV2,TRBJ2-1,-,-,TGTGCCAGCAGTGCCACTAGAGCGGGTGAGCAGTTCTTC,CASSATRAGEQFF
TRBV6-5,TRBJ2-7,-,-,TGTGCCAGCACCCGAGACAGGTTGGGCGAGCAGTACTTC,CASTRDRLGEQYF
TRBV9,TRBJ2-4,-,-,TGTGCCAGCAGCGAGGCAAGGGGACACATTCAGTACTTC,CASSEARGHIQYF
TRBV24-1,TRBJ2-7,-,-,TGTGCCACCAGTGAGCCTGAGAAACTTGAGCAGTACTTC,CATSEPEKLEQYF
TRBV27,TRBJ2-5,-,TRBD2,TGTGCCAGCAGTTTATCCCCGAGTAGCGGGGGGGAGGAGACCCAGTACTTC,CASSLSPSSGGEETQYF
TRBV11-2,TRBJ2-7,-,-,TGTGCCAGCAGCTTGGACAGTAACACCTACGAGCAGTACTTC,CASSLDSNTYEQYF
TRBV21-1,TRBJ2-3,-,-,TGTGCCAGCAGCCGGGCTGGAAATAAGAGCGGGAGGCCGGGGGATACGCAGTATTTT,CASSRAGNKSGRPGDTQYF
TRBV2,TRBJ1-1,-,-,TGTGCCAGCAGTGCCCAGGGAAGGGACACTGAAGCTTTCTTT,CASSAQGRDTEAFF
TRBV5-1,TRBJ2-7,few,-,TGCGCCAGCAGCTTGGACAGGGCCTCCTACGAGCAGTACTTC,CASSLDRASYEQYF
TRBV7-2,TRBJ1-5,-,TRBD1,TGTGCCAGCAGCTTAGAGGGGCGGGACAGAAATCAGCCCCAGCATTTT,CASSLEGRDRNQPQHF
TRBV7-2,TRBJ2-3,-,-,TGTGCCAGCAGCCAACCCCGCGTGGGCACAGATACGCAGTATTTT,CASSQPRVGTDTQYF
TRBV29-1,TRBJ1-1,-,TRBD1,TGCAGCGCCAAAGGGACAGGGCTGAACACTGAAGCTTTCTTT,CSAKGTGLNTEAFF
TRBV6-5,TRBJ1-1,-,TRBD1,TGTGCCAGCAGTTCGACAGGGTTTGGGACTGAAGCTTTCTTT,CASSSTGFGTEAFF
TRBV5-1,TRBJ1-3,-,TRBD1,TGCGCCAGCAGCTTGAGAACAGGGGATGGAAACACCATATATTTT,CASSLRTGDGNTIYF
TRBV5-1,TRBJ1-1,-,TRBD1,TGCGCCAGCAGCCCACAGGGGAGCACTGAAGCTTTCTTT,CASSPQGSTEAFF
TRBV5-8,TRBJ1-1,-,-,TGTGCCAGCAGCCTAGGAACATCTCCCAACACTGAAGCTTTCTTT,CASSLGTSPNTEAFF
TRBV10-3,TRBJ2-1,-,-,TGTGCCATCAGTGAGTCGGCAGTCTCCTACAATGAGCAGTTCTTC,CAISESAVSYNEQFF
TRBV30,TRBJ1-5,-,TRBD1,TGTGCCTGGAGCGCAGGGGGCCCTCAGCCCCAGCATTTT,CAWSAGGPQPQHF
TRBV2,TRBJ2-3,-,-,TGTGCCACATCCCTGGACAACACAGATACGCAGTATTTT,CATSLDNTDTQYF
TRBV4-3,TRBJ1-1,-,-,TGCGCCAGCAGCCCCTCCGGGGATTCAGGAGCTTTCTTT,CASSPSGDSGAFF
TRBV29-1,TRBJ2-1,-,TRBD2,TGCAGCGCTATCTCGACTAGCGGGAGAAGCAATGAGCAGTTCTTC,CSAISTSGRSNEQFF
TRBV2,TRBJ2-2,-,-,TGTGCCAGCAGCCGGGAACAGAACACCGGGGAGCTGTTTTTT,CASSREQNTGELFF
TRBV5-4,TRBJ1-3,-,-,TGTGCCAGCAGCTCCTGGACTTCAGCATACTCTGGAAACACCATATATTTT,CASSSWTSAYSGNTIYF
TRBV19,TRBJ2-7,-,-,TGTGCCAGTAGCCGCAGGGGGAGGAGGGACGAGCAGTACTTC,CASSRRGRRDEQYF
TRBV19,TRBJ1-2,-,TRBD1,TGTGCCAGTAGTACCCCTCTGGTAGGGGGCGGCTACACCTTC,CASSTPLVGGGYTF